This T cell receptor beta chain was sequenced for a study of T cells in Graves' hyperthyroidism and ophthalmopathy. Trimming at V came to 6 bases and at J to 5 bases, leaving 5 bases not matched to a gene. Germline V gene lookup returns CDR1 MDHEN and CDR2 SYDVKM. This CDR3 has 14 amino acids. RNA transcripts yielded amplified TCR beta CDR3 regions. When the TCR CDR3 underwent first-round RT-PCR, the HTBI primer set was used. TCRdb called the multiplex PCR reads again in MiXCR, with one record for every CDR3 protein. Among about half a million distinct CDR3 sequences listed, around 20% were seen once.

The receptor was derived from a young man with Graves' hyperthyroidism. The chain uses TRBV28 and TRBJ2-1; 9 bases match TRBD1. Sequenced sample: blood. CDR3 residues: CASSLGTGNNEQFF. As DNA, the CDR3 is TGTGCCAGCAGCCTCGGGACAGGGAACAATGAGCAGTTCTTC.